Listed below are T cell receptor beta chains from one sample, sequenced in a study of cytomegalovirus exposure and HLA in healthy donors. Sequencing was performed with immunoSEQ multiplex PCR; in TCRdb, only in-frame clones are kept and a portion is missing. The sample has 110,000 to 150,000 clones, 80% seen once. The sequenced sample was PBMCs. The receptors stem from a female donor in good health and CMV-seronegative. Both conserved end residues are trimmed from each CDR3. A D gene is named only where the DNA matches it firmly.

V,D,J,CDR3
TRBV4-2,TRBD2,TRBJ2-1,ASSQPGLEGNEQF
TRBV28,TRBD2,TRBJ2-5,ASSIAGGETQY
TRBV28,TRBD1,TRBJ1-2,ASSSGQGFSYGYT
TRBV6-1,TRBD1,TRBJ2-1,ASSASGQVISSYNEQF
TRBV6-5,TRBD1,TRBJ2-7,ASSYVAGGSSYEQY
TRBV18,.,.,ASSPSQGTELF
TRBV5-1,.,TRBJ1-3,ASSPQAPPGNTIY
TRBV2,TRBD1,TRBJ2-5,ASRGTGSRETQY
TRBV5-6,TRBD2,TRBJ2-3,ASSDGGLAGVDTQY
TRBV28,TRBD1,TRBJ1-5,ASSLSGLIRQGGQPQH
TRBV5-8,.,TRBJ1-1,ASSLAGRGFKNTEAF
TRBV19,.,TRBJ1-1,ASSIGPGRGF
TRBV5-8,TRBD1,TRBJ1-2,ASSLGDSAYYGYT
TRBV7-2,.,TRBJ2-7,ASKDIGVRSYEQY
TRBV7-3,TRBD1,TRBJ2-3,ASSYGQGTDTQY
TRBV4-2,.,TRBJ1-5,ASSQEGGQPQH
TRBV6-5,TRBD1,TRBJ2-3,ASSRPGGDTQY
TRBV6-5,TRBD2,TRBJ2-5,ASSNSLAGRAGTQY
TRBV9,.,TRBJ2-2,ASSVTNANTGELF
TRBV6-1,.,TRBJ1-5,ASSNSWPQH
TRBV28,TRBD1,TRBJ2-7,ASSTWDRGSYEQY
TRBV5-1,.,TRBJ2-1,ASSLAGSRAEQF
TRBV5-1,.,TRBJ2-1,ASSKQGSNEQF
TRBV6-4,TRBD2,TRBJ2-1,ASGLAGNSYNEQF
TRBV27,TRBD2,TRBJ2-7,ASSLQGRDEQY
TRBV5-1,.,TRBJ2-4,ASSSTEYGNIQY
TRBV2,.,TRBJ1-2,ASNEQVKYSNGYT
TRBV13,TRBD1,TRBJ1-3,ASTSGPQGNTIY
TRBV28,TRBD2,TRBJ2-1,ASRPHGRDEQF